This T cell receptor (beta chain) was recovered during a study of blood T cell repertoires in COVID-19. Study-level background: The United States, Italy and Spain were the sources of the acute and convalescent COVID-19 samples. T cells, B-cell-depleted T cells, or PBMCs provided the cDNA or gDNA that served as material.

In the original workflow: Counts of nucleated cells, estimated from reference gene primer amplification, were obtained. The method was immunoSEQ multiplex PCR; TCRdb's version includes in-frame clones alone and lacks a portion of them. That table furnishes V, J and clone size, whereas the DNA furnished D and trimming. The table includes 50,000 or so clones, roughly 89% detected once. V shed 4 bases and J shed 5 bases, with 7 bases lying between them. Germline assignment: CDR1 LNHDA and CDR2 SQIVND (reference sequence). CDR3 length equals 12 residues. The V gene is TRBV19, the J gene TRBJ2-3, with D unclear. This TCR came from a human donor in a cohort sampled during active COVID-19. The sequenced sample consisted of peripheral blood. The CDR3 sequence: CASSTYIDTQYF. The CDR3 DNA is TGTGCCAGTAGTACTTACATAGATACGCAGTATTTT. The full variable domain, in which reference TRBV19 and TRBJ2-3 provide the parts outside the CDR3, is DGGITQSPKYLFRKEGQNVTLSCEQNLNHDAMYWYRQDPGQGLRLIYYSQIVNDFQKGDIAEGYSVSREKKESFPLTVTSAQKNPTAFYLCASSTYIDTQYFGPGTRLTVL.